This entry lists 27 T cell receptor beta chains sequenced from one sample in a study of T-cell reconstitution after alpha-beta-depleted transplantation in children. The library targeted TCRbeta and was prepared with unique molecular identifiers. TCRdb called the PCR reads again in MiXCR, with one record for every CDR3 protein. Among 800,000 to 1,000,000 distinct CDR3 sequences listed, 25% to 30% were seen once. Here the sequenced sample was PBMCs, mostly from graft donor cells, taken 360 days after TCRalphabeta/CD19-depleted stem cell transplant. These receptors were collected from a boy under three years old who had a stem cell transplant for SCID, so the T cells may come from the graft donor.

The rearrangement links TRBV6-1 to TRBJ2-7, with D unresolved. The CDR3 length is 13 residues. The V end lost 6 bases, the J end lost 1 base, and 10 bases lay between the germline ends. Germline loops: CDR1 MNHNS, CDR2 SASEGT. The CDR3 DNA reads as TGTGCCAGCAGCCTTTTCGGGTCCTACGAGCAGTACTTC. Amino acid sequence: CASSLFGSYEQYF.

V gene TRBV7-6 combines with J gene TRBJ2-7; TRBD2 matches 13 bases. CDR3 length: 19 residues. V shed 4 bases and J 0 bases; nucleotides not matched to a gene: 12. Germline V gene sequence: CDR1 SGHVS, CDR2 FNYEAQ. CDR3 in DNA: TGTGCCAGCAGCTCGAGACTAGCGGGGGGACACGCCGACTCCTACGAGCAGTACTTC. Its translation is CASSSRLAGGHADSYEQYF.

This clonotype was counted a few times. The chain employs TRBV4-1 and TRBJ2-1, with unresolved D. CDR3 length: 13 amino acids. The germline V and J ends were trimmed by 5 bases and 2 bases, with 7 bases remaining between them. Looked up from germline, CDR1 is MGHRA and CDR2 is YSYEKL. The DNA for the CDR3 is TGCGCCAGCAGCGGTCAGGCCTACAATGAGCAGTTCTTC. Protein product: CASSGQAYNEQFF.

The J gene is TRBJ2-7, the V gene TRBV20-1, with 10 bases matching TRBD1. Germline lookup yields CDR1 DFQATT and CDR2 SNEGSKA (reference sequence). V lost 1 base, J lost 3 bases, and 9 bases stayed unmatched. The CDR3 runs to 16 residues. The DNA for the CDR3 is TGCAGTGCTAGAGTATTTAGGGGACAGGGGAACTACGAGCAGTACTTC. As protein: CSARVFRGQGNYEQYF.

The rearrangement joins TRBV5-1 to TRBJ2-3; D uncertain. Trimming shortened V by 3 bases and J by 3 bases, and 17 bases separated the two germline ends. CDR1 and CDR2 from the germline V gene are SGHRS and YFSETQ. The CDR3 runs 16 residues. CDR3 bases: TGCGCCAGCAGCTCGTCAGGTATCGGTGGGACAGATACGCAGTATTTT. It encodes CASSSSGIGGTDTQYF.

The V call is TRBV20-1, the J call TRBJ2-3; D perhaps matches TRBD2 (6 bases). Between the trimmed V and J ends, which lost 3 bases and 0 bases, there was a span of 19 bases. The CDR3 length is 17 residues. In germline, CDR1 is DFQATT, CDR2 SNEGSKA (reference sequence). This chain's CDR3 is CSASPVLAPASTDTQYF. The CDR3 DNA reads as TGCAGTGCTAGCCCCGTACTAGCTCCTGCTAGCACAGATACGCAGTATTTT.

Only a few counts were recorded for this clonotype. The V gene is TRBV6-5, the J gene TRBJ2-7; perhaps TRBD2 as D (5 bases). The CDR3 extends over 16 amino acids. V gave up 0 bases and J gave up 6 bases, with 18 bases separating them. Germline CDR1 is MNHEY and CDR2 is SVGAGI. The CDR3 DNA follows: TGTGCCAGCAGTTACTCTGACGGACTGTGGGCTGTCGAGCAGTACTTC. Its translation: CASSYSDGLWAVEQYF.

This chain connects TRBV5-1 to TRBJ2-1; 11 bases fit TRBD1. Germline loops: CDR1 SGHRS, CDR2 YFSETQ. The J segment lost 3 bases and the V segment lost 3 bases, leaving 5 bases of the junction unmatched. CDR3 length equals 16 residues. DNA of the CDR3: TGCGCCAGCAGCTGGACAGGGGGCGGATTCTACAATGAGCAGTTCTTC. This translates into CASSWTGGGFYNEQFF.

V usage is TRBV18 and J usage is TRBJ2-7, with D tentatively TRBD1 or TRBD2 (6 bases each). This CDR3 contains 15 residues. CDR1 and CDR2 (germline): KGHSH, LQKENI. V was pared by 3 bases and J by 2 bases, with 14 bases between. The CDR3 region is CASSPGGRGTYEQYF. Written as DNA, the CDR3 is TGTGCCAGCTCACCGGGAGGCAGGGGTACCTACGAGCAGTACTTC.

V is TRBV5-1 and J is TRBJ1-4, with D possibly TRBD1 on 5 matching bases. This CDR3 spans 16 amino acids. Germline CDR1 reads SGHRS; CDR2 reads YFSETQ. The V and J ends lost 0 bases and 7 bases respectively, with 16 bases between them. The CDR3 DNA is TGCGCCAGCAGCTTGGGGGACCAAAGAAGGCGTGAAAAACTGTTTTTT. Its protein is CASSLGDQRRREKLFF.

This clonotype was observed a handful of times. The chain joins TRBV12-3 or TRBV12-4 to TRBJ2-7; 7 bases map to TRBD1. The CDR3 is 15 amino acids. V lost 6 bases and J lost 0; bases outside the gene matches: 8. The CDR3 DNA reads TGTGCCAGCAGCCCGAAGGGGGCTTACTCCTACGAGCAGTACTTC. Translating it yields CASSPKGAYSYEQYF.

V usage is TRBV11-2 and J usage is TRBJ2-3; D is ambiguous. This CDR3 has 12 amino acids. Trimming pared 5 bases from V and 6 bases from J, leaving 9 bases between. CDR1 and CDR2 (germline): SGHAT, FQNNGV. DNA for the CDR3: TGTGCCAGCAGCATTACCCCTGATACGCAGTATTTT. This encodes CASSITPDTQYF.

This clonotype has only a few counts. The chain joins TRBV20-1 to TRBJ2-3; 7 bases align to TRBD2. The CDR3 extends over 13 amino acids. V shed 5 bases, J shed 2 bases, and the junction held 4 bases outside the gene matches. Germline assignment: CDR1 DFQATT and CDR2 SNEGSKA (reference sequence). The CDR3 DNA reads as TGCAGTGCTCGGGGAGGGTTCACAGATACGCAGTATTTT. Encoded protein: CSARGGFTDTQYF.

The V call is TRBV3-1, the J call TRBJ2-7; 9 bases align to TRBD1. Germline loops: CDR1 LGHDT, CDR2 YNNKEL (reference sequence). The CDR3 spans 16 residues. Losses at the gene ends were 5 bases for V and 5 bases for J; bases not matched to a gene: 13. CDR3: CASSWKIRDRANEQYF. The CDR3, as DNA: TGTGCCAGCAGCTGGAAGATCCGGGACAGGGCTAACGAGCAGTACTTC.

This clonotype came up a few times. The chain is built from TRBV2 and TRBJ2-5; possibly TRBD2 for D (6 bases). Trimming left V 7 bases short and J 2 bases short, with 17 bases between. The CDR3 contains 15 residues. Germline assignment: CDR1 SNHLY and CDR2 FYNNEI. The CDR3, as DNA: TGTGCCAGCAACACCCAGGCCCGGGGGCAAGAGACCCAGTACTTC. It specifies CASNTQARGQETQYF.

The CDR3 nucleotides are TGTGCCAGCAACAGCCGGAGGACAGGGTTACTTTTATCTAGCACAGATACGCAGTATTTT. It codes for CASNSRRTGLLLSSTDTQYF. The V gene is TRBV12-3 or TRBV12-4, the J gene TRBJ2-3; 8 positions match TRBD1. Trimming at V came to 7 bases and at J to 0 bases, leaving 21 bases not matched to a gene. This CDR3 region has 20 residues.

The chain employs TRBV12-3 or TRBV12-4 and TRBJ2-1, with D perhaps TRBD2 (5 bases). This CDR3 has 15 amino acids. The V end lost 8 bases, the J end lost 2 bases, and 16 bases lay between the germline ends. The CDR3 DNA reads as TGTGCCAGCTATCAGCCCCCCGGGACCTACAATGAGCAGTTCTTC. This sequence encodes CASYQPPGTYNEQFF.

The rearrangement links TRBV7-8 to TRBJ2-2; 7 bases match TRBD1. The CDR3 is made up of 16 amino acids. Germline lookup yields CDR1 SGHVS and CDR2 FQNEAQ. After removal of 6 bases from V and 1 base from J, the junction contained 8 bases not matched to a gene. DNA for the CDR3: TGTGCCAGCAGTCTTACTCGGACAGGGAACACCGGGGAGCTGTTTTTT. It yields the protein CASSLTRTGNTGELFF.

This clonotype was seen a few times. The chain recombines TRBV3-1 with TRBJ2-7; the match to TRBD1 covers 8 bases. The CDR3 has 16 residues. V trimming: 4 bases; J trimming: 3 bases; junction bases outside the gene matches: 11. Germline values: CDR1 LGHDT, CDR2 YNNKEL (reference sequence). The CDR3 coding sequence is TGTGCCAGCAGCCCTGGTCTCGGACAGGGTTTCTACGAGCAGTACTTC. Amino acids: CASSPGLGQGFYEQYF.

This clonotype was found once. The chain employs TRBV5-1 and TRBJ2-7; unclear D gene. Deletions cut 0 bases from V and 3 bases from J, with 10 bases between. The CDR3 sequence is 14 residues long. CDR1 is SGHRS, CDR2 YFSETQ, per germline. CDR3 amino acids: CASSLATSNYEQYF. DNA of the CDR3: TGCGCCAGCAGCTTGGCGACGTCTAACTACGAGCAGTACTTC.

The genes are TRBV7-2 and TRBJ2-2; 7 bases agree with TRBD1. This CDR3 is built from 16 residues. V was pared by 2 bases and J by 7 bases, with 10 bases of the junction left unmatched. Germline CDR1 and CDR2: SGHTA and FQGNSA. In DNA, the CDR3 is TGTGCCAGCAGCTTAAGGCAGGGGGTCATGAGCGGGGAGCTGTTTTTT. Translation: CASSLRQGVMSGELFF.

V and J are TRBV7-8 and TRBJ2-7, with 10 bases that match TRBD2. Germline CDR1 and CDR2: SGHVS and FQNEAQ. Trimming cost V 0 bases and J 6 bases; bases outside gene matches: 8. This CDR3 region has 16 residues. In DNA, the CDR3 is TGTGCCAGCAGCTTAGCACCGGGACTAGCGAGGAGCGAGCAGTACTTC. Amino acid sequence: CASSLAPGLARSEQYF.

This clonotype was observed a handful of times. The J gene is TRBJ1-1, the V gene TRBV4-1; 7 positions match TRBD1. CDR3 length: 21 amino acids. V was clipped by 0 bases and J by 0 bases; unmatched bases: 19. Germline V gene lookup returns CDR1 MGHRA and CDR2 YSYEKL. This CDR3 reads CASSQDGRRSWGTDLNTEAFF. CDR3 sequence (DNA): TGCGCCAGCAGCCAAGACGGGCGACGATCCTGGGGGACAGACCTGAACACTGAAGCTTTCTTT.

V is TRBV7-3 and J is TRBJ2-2, with a possible D match to TRBD2 (5 bases). Between the trimmed V and J ends, which lost 5 bases and 5 bases, there was a span of 15 bases. This CDR3 spans 15 amino acids. Germline loops: CDR1 SGHTA, CDR2 FQGTGA. CDR3 in amino acids: CASSPVRERTGELFF. CDR3 DNA sequence: TGTGCCAGCAGCCCCGTCCGGGAACGGACCGGGGAGCTGTTTTTT.

The J gene is TRBJ2-5, the V gene TRBV15; 8 nucleotides line up with TRBD2. This CDR3 has 15 amino acids. CDR1 and CDR2 from the germline V gene are LNHNV and YYDKDF (reference sequence). The V gene end was trimmed by 4 bases and the J gene end by 1 base; junction bases not matched to a gene: 5. CDR3 residues: CATSMKAGVQETQYF. CDR3 sequence (DNA): TGTGCCACCAGCATGAAAGCGGGAGTCCAAGAGACCCAGTACTTC.

This clonotype was found a few times. This chain's CDR3 is CSVESPPGELFF. In DNA form, the CDR3 reads TGCAGCGTTGAGTCTCCGCCCGGGGAGCTGTTTTTT. V usage is TRBV29-1 and J usage is TRBJ2-2, with D unclear. The CDR3 has 12 residues. Between the trimmed V and J ends, which lost 3 bases and 6 bases, there was a span of 8 bases. CDR1 and CDR2 (germline): SQVTM, ANQGSEA.

This clonotype has a handful of counts. V is TRBV24-1 and J is TRBJ1-2; no clear D. The V end lost 0 bases, the J end lost 1 base, and 11 bases lay between the germline ends. Germline lookup yields CDR1 KGHDR and CDR2 SFDVKD. The CDR3 length is 16 residues. The CDR3 DNA is TGTGCCACCAGTGATTTGCTCCCAGTTCATAACTATGGCTACACCTTC. Translating gives CATSDLLPVHNYGYTF.